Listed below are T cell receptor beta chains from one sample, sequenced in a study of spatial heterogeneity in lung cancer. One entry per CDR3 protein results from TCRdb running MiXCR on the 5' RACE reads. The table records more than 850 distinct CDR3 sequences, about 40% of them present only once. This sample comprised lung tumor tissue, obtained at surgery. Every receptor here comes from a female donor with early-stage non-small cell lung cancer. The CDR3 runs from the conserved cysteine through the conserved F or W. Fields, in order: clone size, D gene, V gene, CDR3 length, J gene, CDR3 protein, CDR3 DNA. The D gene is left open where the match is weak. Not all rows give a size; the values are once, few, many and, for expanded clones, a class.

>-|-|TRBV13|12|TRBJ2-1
CASSGTQNEQFF
TGTGCCAGCAGCGGTACACAGAATGAGCAGTTCTTC
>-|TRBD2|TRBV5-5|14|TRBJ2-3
CASRRMGGTDTQYF
TGTGCCAGCCGGCGGATGGGGGGGACAGATACGCAGTATTTT
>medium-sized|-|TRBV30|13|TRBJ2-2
CACTGTYTGELFF
TGTGCCTGCACCGGGACTTACACCGGGGAGCTGTTTTTT
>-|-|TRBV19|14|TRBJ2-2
CASMTRADTGELFF
TGTGCCAGTATGACCCGGGCCGACACCGGGGAGCTGTTTTTT
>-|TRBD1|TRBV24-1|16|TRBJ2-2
CATSDLGQANTGELFF
TGTGCCACCAGTGATTTGGGACAGGCGAACACCGGGGAGCTGTTTTTT
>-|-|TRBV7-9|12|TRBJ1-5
CASSPGGQPQHF
TGTGCCAGCAGCCCGGGGGGTCAGCCCCAGCATTTT
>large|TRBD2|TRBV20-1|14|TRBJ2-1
CSARDWRGGNEQFF
TGCAGTGCTAGAGATTGGCGGGGGGGCAATGAGCAGTTCTTC
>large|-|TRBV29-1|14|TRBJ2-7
CSVESPGKPNEQYF
TGCAGCGTTGAATCCCCAGGGAAGCCCAACGAGCAGTACTTC
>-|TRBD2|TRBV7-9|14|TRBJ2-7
CASSPGTSGDEQYF
TGTGCCAGCAGCCCCGGGACTAGCGGCGACGAGCAGTACTTC
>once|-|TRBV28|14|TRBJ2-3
CASSWRGLTGTQYF
TGTGCCAGCAGTTGGAGGGGCCTCACTGGGACGCAGTATTTT